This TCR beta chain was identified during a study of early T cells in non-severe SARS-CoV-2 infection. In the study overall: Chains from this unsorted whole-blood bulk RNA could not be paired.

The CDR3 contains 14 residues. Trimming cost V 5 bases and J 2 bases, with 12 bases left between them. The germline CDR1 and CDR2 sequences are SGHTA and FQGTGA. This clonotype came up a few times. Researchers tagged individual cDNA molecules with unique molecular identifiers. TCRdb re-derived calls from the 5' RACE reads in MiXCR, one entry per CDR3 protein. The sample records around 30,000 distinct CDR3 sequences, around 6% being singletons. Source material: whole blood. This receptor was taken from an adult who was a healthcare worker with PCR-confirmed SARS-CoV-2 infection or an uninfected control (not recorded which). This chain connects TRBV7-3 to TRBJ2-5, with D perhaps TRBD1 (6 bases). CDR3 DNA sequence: TGTGCCAGCAGCCTAGGGGGACCACAAGAGACCCAGTACTTC. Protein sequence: CASSLGGPQETQYF.